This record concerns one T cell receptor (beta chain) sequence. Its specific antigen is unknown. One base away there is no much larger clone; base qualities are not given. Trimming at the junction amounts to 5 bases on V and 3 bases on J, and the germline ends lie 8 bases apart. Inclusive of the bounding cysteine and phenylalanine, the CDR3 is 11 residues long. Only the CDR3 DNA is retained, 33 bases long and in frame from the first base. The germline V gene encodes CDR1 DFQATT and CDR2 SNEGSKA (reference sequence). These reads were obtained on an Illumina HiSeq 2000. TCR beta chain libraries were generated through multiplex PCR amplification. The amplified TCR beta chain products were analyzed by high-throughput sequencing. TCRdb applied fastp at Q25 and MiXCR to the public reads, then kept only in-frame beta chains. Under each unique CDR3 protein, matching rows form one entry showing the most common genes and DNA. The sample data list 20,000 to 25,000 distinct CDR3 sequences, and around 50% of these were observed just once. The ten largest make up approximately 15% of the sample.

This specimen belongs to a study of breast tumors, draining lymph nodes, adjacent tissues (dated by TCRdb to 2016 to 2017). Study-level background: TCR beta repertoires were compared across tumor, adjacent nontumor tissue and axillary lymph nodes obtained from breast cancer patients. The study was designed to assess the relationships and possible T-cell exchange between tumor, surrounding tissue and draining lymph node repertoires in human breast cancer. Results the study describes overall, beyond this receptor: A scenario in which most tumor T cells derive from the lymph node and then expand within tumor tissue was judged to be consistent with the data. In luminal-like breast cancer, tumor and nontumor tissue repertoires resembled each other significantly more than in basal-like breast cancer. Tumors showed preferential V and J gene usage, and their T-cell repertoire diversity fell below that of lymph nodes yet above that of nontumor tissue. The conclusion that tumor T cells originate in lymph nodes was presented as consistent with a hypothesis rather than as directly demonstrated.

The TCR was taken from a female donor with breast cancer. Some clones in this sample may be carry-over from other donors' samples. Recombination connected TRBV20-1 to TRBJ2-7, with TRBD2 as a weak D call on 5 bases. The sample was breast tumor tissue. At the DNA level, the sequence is TGCAGTGCTTATACTAGCTACGAGCAGTACTTC. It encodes CSAYTSYEQYF.